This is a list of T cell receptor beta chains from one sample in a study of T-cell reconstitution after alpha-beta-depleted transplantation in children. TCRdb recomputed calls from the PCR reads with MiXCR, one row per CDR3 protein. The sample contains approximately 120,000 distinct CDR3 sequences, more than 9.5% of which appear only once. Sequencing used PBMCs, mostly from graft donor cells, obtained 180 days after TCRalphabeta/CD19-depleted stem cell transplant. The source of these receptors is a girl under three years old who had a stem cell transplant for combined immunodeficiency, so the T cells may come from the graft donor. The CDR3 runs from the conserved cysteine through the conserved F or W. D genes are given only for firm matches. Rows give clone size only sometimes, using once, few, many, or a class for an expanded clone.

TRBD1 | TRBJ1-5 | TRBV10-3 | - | CAIRTGTGVYEPQHF | TGTGCCATCCGAACCGGGACAGGGGTTTATGAGCCTCAGCATTTT
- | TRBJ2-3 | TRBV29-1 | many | CSVEDNEETQYF | TGCAGCGTTGAAGATAACGAAGAAACGCAGTATTTT
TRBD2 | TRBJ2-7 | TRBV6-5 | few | CASSTGLAEQYF | TGTGCCAGCAGCACCGGACTAGCGGAGCAGTACTTC
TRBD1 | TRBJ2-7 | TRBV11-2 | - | CASSLGSLTGEKGYEQYF | TGTGCCAGCAGCTTAGGGAGCCTGACAGGGGAGAAAGGATACGAGCAGTACTTC
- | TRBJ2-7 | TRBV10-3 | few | CAISEGLTSSYEQYF | TGTGCCATCAGTGAAGGACTTACGAGCTCCTACGAGCAGTACTTC
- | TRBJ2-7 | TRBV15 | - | CATSRDVDEQYF | TGTGCCACCAGCAGAGACGTTGACGAGCAGTACTTC
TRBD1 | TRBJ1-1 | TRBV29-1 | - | CSVRGTGAGDTEAFF | TGCAGCGTTAGAGGTACAGGGGCCGGGGACACTGAAGCTTTCTTT
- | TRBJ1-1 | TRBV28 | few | CASTPGIGGQAFF | TGTGCCAGCACCCCCGGGATAGGGGGTCAAGCTTTCTTT
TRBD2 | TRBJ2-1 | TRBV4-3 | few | CASSQGLAGGSYNEQFF | TGCGCCAGCAGCCAAGGTTTGGCGGGGGGCTCCTACAATGAGCAGTTCTTC
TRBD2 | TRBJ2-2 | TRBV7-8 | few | CASSLSIGLGHTGELFF | TGTGCCAGCAGCTTAAGCATAGGACTAGGCCACACCGGGGAGCTGTTTTTT
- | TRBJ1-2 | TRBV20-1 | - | CSASFPQEGGYTF | TGCAGTGCTAGCTTCCCCCAAGAAGGCGGCTACACCTTC
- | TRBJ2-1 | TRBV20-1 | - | CSARPSWNEQFF | TGCAGTGCTAGACCAAGCTGGAATGAGCAGTTCTTC
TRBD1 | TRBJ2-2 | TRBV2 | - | CASRAGTGGTGELFF | TGTGCCAGCAGAGCAGGGACAGGAGGAACCGGGGAGCTGTTTTTT
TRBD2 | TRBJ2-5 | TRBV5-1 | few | CASSLAPLIFGGAGFQETQYF | TGCGCCAGCAGCTTGGCCCCCCTGATTTTCGGGGGGGCGGGATTCCAAGAGACCCAGTACTTC
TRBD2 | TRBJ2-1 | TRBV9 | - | CASTVSGGAIDEQFF | TGTGCCAGCACAGTAAGCGGGGGGGCAATCGATGAGCAGTTCTTC
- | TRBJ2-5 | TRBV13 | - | CASSFGDRLGETQYF | TGTGCCAGCAGCTTCGGGGATCGCCTGGGTGAGACCCAGTACTTC
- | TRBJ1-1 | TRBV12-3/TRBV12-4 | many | CASSLVPKGYTEAFF | TGTGCCAGCAGTTTAGTCCCGAAGGGGTACACTGAAGCTTTCTTT
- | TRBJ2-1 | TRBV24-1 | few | CATSDFGEQFF | TGTGCCACCAGTGATTTCGGGGAGCAGTTCTTC
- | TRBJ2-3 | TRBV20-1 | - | CSASDVGIWADTQYF | TGCAGTGCTAGCGATGTGGGGATCTGGGCAGATACGCAGTATTTT
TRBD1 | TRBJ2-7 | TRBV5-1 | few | CASSLRRQGPYEQYF | TGCGCCAGCAGCTTAAGGCGACAGGGACCCTACGAGCAGTACTTC
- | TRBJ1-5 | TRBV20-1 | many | CSARDQDYSNQPQHF | TGCAGTGCTAGAGATCAAGATTATAGCAATCAGCCCCAGCATTTT
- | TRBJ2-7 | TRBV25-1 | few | CASVPHNSYEQYF | TGTGCCAGCGTCCCCCACAACTCCTACGAGCAGTACTTC
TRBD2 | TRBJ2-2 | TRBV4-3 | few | CASSQDPSGGSNTGELFF | TGCGCCAGCAGCCAAGACCCTAGCGGGGGTTCGAACACCGGGGAGCTGTTTTTT
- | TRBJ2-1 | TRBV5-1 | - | CASSLDRERGRNEQFF | TGCGCCAGCAGCTTGGACCGGGAACGTGGCCGCAATGAGCAGTTCTTC
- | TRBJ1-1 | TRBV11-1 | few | CASTADSHTEAFF | TGTGCCAGCACCGCGGACAGCCACACTGAAGCTTTCTTT
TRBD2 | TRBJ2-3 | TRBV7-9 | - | CASSSPGLAGEDTQYF | TGTGCCAGCAGCAGCCCGGGACTAGCGGGAGAGGATACGCAGTATTTT
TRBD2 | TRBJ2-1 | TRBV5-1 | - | CASSLLTLAGVGNEQFF | TGCGCCAGCAGCTTGCTTACTCTAGCGGGAGTCGGGAATGAGCAGTTCTTC
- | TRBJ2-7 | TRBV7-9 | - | CASSLVPQGGSYEQYF | TGTGCCAGCAGCTTAGTTCCCCAGGGAGGCTCCTACGAGCAGTACTTC
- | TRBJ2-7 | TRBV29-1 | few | CSVVGGRGIYEQYF | TGCAGCGTTGTTGGGGGGCGGGGTATCTACGAGCAGTACTTC
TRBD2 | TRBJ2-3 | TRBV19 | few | CASSTGLGTDTQYF | TGTGCCAGTAGTACCGGACTAGGAACAGATACGCAGTATTTT
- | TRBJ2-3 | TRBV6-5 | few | CASSYSMVTDTQYF | TGTGCCAGCAGTTACTCTATGGTTACAGATACGCAGTATTTT
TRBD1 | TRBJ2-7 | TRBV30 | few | CAWSADNPGGSYEQYF | TGTGCCTGGAGTGCAGACAACCCAGGGGGCTCCTACGAGCAGTACTTC
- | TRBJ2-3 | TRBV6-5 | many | CASSYSLSTDTQYF | TGTGCCAGCAGTTACTCTCTGAGCACAGATACGCAGTATTTT
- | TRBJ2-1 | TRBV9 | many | CASSVSGSSYNEQFF | TGTGCCAGCTCAGTCTCCGGTTCCTCCTACAATGAGCAGTTCTTC
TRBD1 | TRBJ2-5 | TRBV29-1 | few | CSVVGTGLSVETQYF | TGCAGCGTTGTTGGGACAGGGCTCTCAGTGGAGACCCAGTACTTC
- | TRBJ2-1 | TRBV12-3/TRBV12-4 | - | CASSPPDGRKQFF | TGTGCCAGCAGCCCACCCGACGGACGAAAGCAGTTCTTC
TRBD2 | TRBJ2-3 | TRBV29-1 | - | CSVGEGHDTDTQYF | TGCAGCGTTGGGGAGGGGCACGACACAGATACGCAGTATTTT
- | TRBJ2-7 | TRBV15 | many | CATSSGDLRAGTPYEQYF | TGTGCCACCAGCAGCGGGGACCTTAGGGCGGGAACGCCCTACGAGCAGTACTTC
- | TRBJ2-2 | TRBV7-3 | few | CASSFRTLGNTGELFF | TGTGCCAGCAGCTTCCGCACCCTAGGGAACACCGGGGAGCTGTTTTTT
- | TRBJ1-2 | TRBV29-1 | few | CSVATGSYGYTF | TGCAGCGTCGCCACAGGGTCCTATGGCTACACCTTC
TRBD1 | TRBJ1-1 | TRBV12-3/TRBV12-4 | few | CASRRWAGQGALNTEAFF | TGTGCCAGCAGACGTTGGGCGGGACAGGGGGCGTTGAACACTGAAGCTTTCTTT
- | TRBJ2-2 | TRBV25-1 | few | CASSDLGSGELFF | TGTGCCAGCAGTGATTTAGGTTCCGGGGAGCTGTTTTTT
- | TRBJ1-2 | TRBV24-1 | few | CATSDPPANYGYTF | TGTGCCACCAGTGACCCTCCAGCGAACTATGGCTACACCTTC
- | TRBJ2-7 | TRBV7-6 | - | CASSPRTGYTYEQYF | TGTGCCAGCAGCCCACGGACTGGGTACACCTACGAGCAGTACTTC
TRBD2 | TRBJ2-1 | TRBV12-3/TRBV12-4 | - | CASRVAGATYNEQFF | TGTGCCAGCAGGGTAGCGGGGGCCACCTACAATGAGCAGTTCTTC
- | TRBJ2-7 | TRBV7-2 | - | CASSLAGMEGSSYEQYF | TGTGCCAGCAGCTTAGCAGGGATGGAAGGGAGCTCCTACGAGCAGTACTTC
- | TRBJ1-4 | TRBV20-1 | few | CSARVGASYNEKLFF | TGCAGTGCTAGAGTAGGCGCAAGTTATAATGAAAAACTGTTTTTT
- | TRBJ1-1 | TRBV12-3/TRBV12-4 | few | CASKNRTALTEAFF | TGTGCCAGCAAAAACAGGACCGCTCTCACTGAAGCTTTCTTT
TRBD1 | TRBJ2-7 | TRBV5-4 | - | CASSAGQGDSYEQYF | TGTGCCAGCAGCGCGGGACAGGGGGACTCCTACGAGCAGTACTTC
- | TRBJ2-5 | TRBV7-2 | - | CASSKGPQETQYF | TGTGCCAGCAGCAAGGGACCCCAAGAGACCCAGTACTTC